The T cell receptor beta chain under discussion was sequenced for a study of chemoradiotherapy in HPV16-positive cancers (dated by TCRdb to between 2021 and 2024). The study in broad terms: Functional T-cell assays on cells from two HPV16-positive patients defined candidate HPV-specific T-cell clones and common TCR motifs. Next, the candidate HPV-specific TCRs and motifs were followed in TCR repertoires from over 85 patients with HPV-related cancers. The study asked whether T-cell immunity against the HPV oncoproteins E6 and E7 changes during chemoradiotherapy and whether it affects survival.

As concerns this clone: Its binding antigen is unknown. No quality values exist for individual bases; no much larger clone is one base distant.

V and J are trimmed by 4 bases and 3 bases, and the gene matches miss 6 bases of the junction. Spanning cysteine to phenylalanine, the CDR3 consists of 16 amino acids. Only the CDR3 region is kept as DNA, spanning 48 bases read in frame from base 1. From the germline V gene, CDR1 is MNHNS and CDR2 is SASEGT. The study at large found these results: In HPV16-positive patients, expansion of HPV-responsive T cells during chemoradiotherapy was associated with improved recurrence-free survival. The survival association was reported for HPV16-positive patients, and the functional definition of HPV-specific T cells was derived from only a couple of HPV16-positive patients. Expansion of candidate HPV-specific clones and E7-related TCR motifs was observed in the tumor microenvironment during treatment, whereas no such expansion was observed for non-HPV-specific T cells.

The library relied on the immunoSEQ multiplex PCR assay. Held by TCRdb, this immuneACCESS table contains in-frame sequences only and omits some clones. Under half of the omission traces to an unresolved V gene where checked; the cause of the rest is unknown. Present in this sample are around 30,000 clones, about 87% of which were seen just once. The top ten clones comprise 4.5% to 5.5% of the sample. Repertoires were sampled multiple times during chemoradiotherapy, which allowed clonal expansion in the tumor microenvironment to be followed. This specimen was blood, taken from a patient who underwent chemoradiotherapy. The chain uses TRBV6-1 and TRBJ2-6; 7 bases in the junction line up with TRBD2. The receptor comes from a human donor with HPV-associated anogenital cancer. The CDR3 has the sequence CASSVPGRSGANVLTF. The nucleotide sequence reads as follows: TGTGCCAGCAGTGTCCCCGGGAGGAGTGGGGCCAACGTCCTGACTTTC.